This T cell receptor (beta chain) was profiled in a study of blood T cell repertoires in COVID-19. Overall study context: The study drew acute and convalescent COVID-19 samples from the United States, Italy and Spain. From T cells, B-cell-depleted T cells, or PBMCs came the material, which was cDNA or gDNA.

V lost 2 bases, J lost 5 bases, and 10 bases lay in between. The CDR3 runs to 14 residues. Germline V gives CDR1 MDHEN, CDR2 SYDVKM. Source study methods: Estimation of nucleated cell counts was performed using reference gene primer amplification. Repertoires were generated with immunoSEQ multiplex PCR, while TCRdb's copy carries only in-frame clones and drops some. V and J calls and clone size come straight from that table; D and trimming were deduced from the DNA. The sample gives 200,000 to 300,000 clones, 80% to 90% of which show up once; roughly 3.3% is in the top ten. This chain connects TRBV28 to TRBJ1-5, with D maybe TRBD1 (6 bases). Sequencing was done on a sample of peripheral blood. This receptor was identified in a woman in her thirties or forties with acute or convalescent COVID-19. CDR3 coding DNA: TGTGCCAGCAGTTTAGGGGGCAGGGATCAGCCCCAGCATTTT. Translated: CASSLGGRDQPQHF. Full variable domain (outside the CDR3, taken from reference TRBV28 and TRBJ1-5): DVKVTQSSRYLVKRTGEKVFLECVQDMDHENMFWYRQDPGLGLRLIYFSYDVKMKEKGDIPEGYSVSREKKERFSLILESASTNQTSMYLCASSLGGRDQPQHFGDGTRLSIL.